This T cell receptor (beta chain) was documented in a study of neurological immune-mediated disorders. Study-level points and caveats: Among 34 multiple sclerosis patients, 18 had repertoires that phylogenetic grouping placed in one related-CDR3 cluster, a possible signature.

This clonotype was picked up many times. Its antigen is undetermined. MiXCR, run by TCRdb on the 5' RACE reads, gives a single entry per CDR3 protein. The data hold about 120,000 distinct CDR3 sequences, with roughly 3.1% observed a single time. With V trimmed by 6 bases and J by 6 bases, 10 bases remained unmatched. This CDR3 has 14 amino acids. Germline V lookup: CDR1 DFQATT, CDR2 SNEGSKA (reference sequence). The sequenced material came from PBMCs. This receptor was identified in a woman in her 30s with multiple sclerosis. This sequence joins TRBV20-1 and TRBJ2-1; 8 positions agree with TRBD1. As DNA, the CDR3 is TGCAGTGCCCATAGGGGACAGGAGGGCAATGAGCAGTTCTTC. Residues: CSAHRGQEGNEQFF.